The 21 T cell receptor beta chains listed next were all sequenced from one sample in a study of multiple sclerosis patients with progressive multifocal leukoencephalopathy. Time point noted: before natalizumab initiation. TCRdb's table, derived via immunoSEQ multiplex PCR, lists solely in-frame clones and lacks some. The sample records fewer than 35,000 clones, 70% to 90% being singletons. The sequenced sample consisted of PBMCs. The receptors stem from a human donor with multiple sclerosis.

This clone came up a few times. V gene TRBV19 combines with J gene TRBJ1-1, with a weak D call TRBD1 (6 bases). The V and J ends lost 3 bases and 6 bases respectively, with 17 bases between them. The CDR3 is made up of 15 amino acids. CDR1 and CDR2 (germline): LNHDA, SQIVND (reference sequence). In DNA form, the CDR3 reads TGTGCCAGTAGTATGGGGGGTTGGGGGCACCCTGAAGCTTTCTTT. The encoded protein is CASSMGGWGHPEAFF.

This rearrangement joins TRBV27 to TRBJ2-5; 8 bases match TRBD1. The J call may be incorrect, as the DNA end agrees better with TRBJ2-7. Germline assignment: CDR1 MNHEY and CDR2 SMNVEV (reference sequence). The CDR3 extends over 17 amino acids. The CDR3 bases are TGTGCCAGCAGTTTATGGCCCGGCGACAGGGGACCCTACGAGCAGTACTTC. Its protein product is CASSLWPGDRGPYEQYF.

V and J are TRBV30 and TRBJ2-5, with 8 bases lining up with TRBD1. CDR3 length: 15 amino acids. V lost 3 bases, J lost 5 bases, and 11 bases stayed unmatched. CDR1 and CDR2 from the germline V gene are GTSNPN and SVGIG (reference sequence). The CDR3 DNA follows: TGTGCCTGGAGCGGCCTAACAGGGGGTTCGGAGACCCAGTACTTC. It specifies CAWSGLTGGSETQYF.

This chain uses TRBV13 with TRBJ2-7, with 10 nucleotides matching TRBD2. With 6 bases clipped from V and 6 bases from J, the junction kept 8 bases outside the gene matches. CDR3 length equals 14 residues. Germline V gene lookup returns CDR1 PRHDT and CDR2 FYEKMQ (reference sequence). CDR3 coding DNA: TGTGCCAGCAGAGTCGTAGCGGGAGGCGGCGAGCAGTACTTC. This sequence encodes CASRVVAGGGEQYF. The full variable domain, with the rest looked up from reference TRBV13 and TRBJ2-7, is AAGVIQSPRHLIKEKRETATLKCYPIPRHDTVYWYQQGPGQDPQFLISFYEKMQSDKGSIPDRFSAQQFSDYHSELNMSSLELGDSALYFCASRVVAGGGEQYFGPGTRLTVT.

The DNA for the CDR3 is TGTGCCAGCAGTCTTCGGGGTAGGCTAGCGGGAGCCTACGAGCAGTACTTC. It encodes CASSLRGRLAGAYEQYF. The chain carries TRBV28 and TRBJ2-7; 10 nucleotides agree with TRBD2. This CDR3 comprises 17 residues. V trimming: 5 bases; J trimming: 2 bases; junction bases outside the gene matches: 12. Germline lookup yields CDR1 MDHEN and CDR2 SYDVKM.

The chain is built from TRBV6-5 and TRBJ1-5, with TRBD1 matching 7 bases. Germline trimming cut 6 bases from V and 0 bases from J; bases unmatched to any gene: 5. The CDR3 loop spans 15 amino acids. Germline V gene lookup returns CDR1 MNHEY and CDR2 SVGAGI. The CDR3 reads CASSAGTDSNQPQHF. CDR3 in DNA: TGTGCCAGCAGCGCCGGGACAGATAGCAATCAGCCCCAGCATTTT.

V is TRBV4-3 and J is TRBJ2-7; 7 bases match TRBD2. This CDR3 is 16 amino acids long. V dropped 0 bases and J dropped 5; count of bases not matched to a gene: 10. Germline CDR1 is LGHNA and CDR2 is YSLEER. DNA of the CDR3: TGCGCCAGCAGCCAAGATCCCAGCGGGGTGAGCAACGAGCAGTACTTC. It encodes CASSQDPSGVSNEQYF.

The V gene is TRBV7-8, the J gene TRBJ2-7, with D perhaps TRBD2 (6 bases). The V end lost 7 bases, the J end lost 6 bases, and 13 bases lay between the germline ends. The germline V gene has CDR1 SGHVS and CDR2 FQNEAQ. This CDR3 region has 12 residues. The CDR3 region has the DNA TGTGCCAGCAACGGGGGATGGACCGAGCAGTACTTC. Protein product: CASNGGWTEQYF.

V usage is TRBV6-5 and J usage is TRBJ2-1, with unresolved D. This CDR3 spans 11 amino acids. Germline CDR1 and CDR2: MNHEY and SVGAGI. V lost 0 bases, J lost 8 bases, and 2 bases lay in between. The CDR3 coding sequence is TGTGCCAGCAGTTACTCGGATGAGCAGTTCTTC. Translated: CASSYSDEQFF.

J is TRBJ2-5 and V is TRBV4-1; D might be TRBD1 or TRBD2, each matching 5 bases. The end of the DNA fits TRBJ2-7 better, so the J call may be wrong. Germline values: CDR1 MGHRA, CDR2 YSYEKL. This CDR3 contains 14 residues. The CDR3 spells CASGSGTAKGEQYF. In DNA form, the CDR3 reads TGCGCCAGCGGTTCCGGGACGGCAAAGGGCGAGCAGTACTTC.

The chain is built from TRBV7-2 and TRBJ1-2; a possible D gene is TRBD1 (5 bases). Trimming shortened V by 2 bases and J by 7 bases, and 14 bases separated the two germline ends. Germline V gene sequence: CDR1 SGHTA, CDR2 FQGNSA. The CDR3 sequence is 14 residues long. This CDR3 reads CASSLRGQGFGYTF. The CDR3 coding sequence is TGTGCCAGCAGCTTACGCGGGCAGGGCTTTGGCTACACCTTC.

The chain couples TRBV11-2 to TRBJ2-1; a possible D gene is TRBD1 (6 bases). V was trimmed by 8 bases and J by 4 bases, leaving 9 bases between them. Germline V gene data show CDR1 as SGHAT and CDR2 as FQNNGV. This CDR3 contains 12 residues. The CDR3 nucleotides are TGTGCCAGCCGGACAGATTACAATGAGCAGTTCTTC. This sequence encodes CASRTDYNEQFF.

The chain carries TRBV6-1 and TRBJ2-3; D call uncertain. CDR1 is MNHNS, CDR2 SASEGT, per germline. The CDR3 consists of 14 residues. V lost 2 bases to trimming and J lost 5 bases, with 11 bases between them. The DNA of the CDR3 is TGTGCCAGCAGTGAAAAACAGTCCATAGATACGCAGTATTTT. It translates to CASSEKQSIDTQYF.

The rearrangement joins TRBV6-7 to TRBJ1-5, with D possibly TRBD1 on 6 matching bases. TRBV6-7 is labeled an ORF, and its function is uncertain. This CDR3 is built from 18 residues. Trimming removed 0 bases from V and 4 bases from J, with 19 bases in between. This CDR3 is CASSYSGADVRGNQPQHF. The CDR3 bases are TGTGCCAGCAGTTACTCGGGGGCAGACGTTAGGGGTAATCAGCCCCAGCATTTT.

The DNA of the CDR3 is TGTGCCACAAAGTGGGCCGATGGGGTCTCCTACGAGCAGTACTTC. Translating gives CATKWADGVSYEQYF. The V and J genes are TRBV19 and TRBJ2-7; D ambiguous. Per the germline V gene, CDR1 is LNHDA and CDR2 is SQIVND (reference sequence). The V gene lost 10 bases and the J gene lost 0 bases, with 19 bases spanning the gap. The CDR3 length is 15 residues.

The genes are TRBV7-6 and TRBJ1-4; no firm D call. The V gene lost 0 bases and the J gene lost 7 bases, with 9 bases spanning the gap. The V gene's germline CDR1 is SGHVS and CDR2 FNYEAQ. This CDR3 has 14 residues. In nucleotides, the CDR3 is TGTGCCAGCAGCTTAGCTAGAACGGGTGAAAAACTGTTTTTT. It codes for CASSLARTGEKLFF. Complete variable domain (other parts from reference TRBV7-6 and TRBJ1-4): GAGVSQSPRYKVTKRGQDVALRCDPISGHVSLYWYRQALGQGPEFLTYFNYEAQQDKSGLPNDRFSAERPEGSISTLTIQRTEQRDSAMYRCASSLARTGEKLFFGSGTQLSVL.

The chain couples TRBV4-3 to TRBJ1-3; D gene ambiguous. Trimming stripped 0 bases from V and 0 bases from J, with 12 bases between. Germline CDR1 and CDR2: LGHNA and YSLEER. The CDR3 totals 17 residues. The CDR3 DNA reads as TGCGCCAGCAGCCAAGATTATCCATCGAGCTCTGGAAACACCATATATTTT. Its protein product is CASSQDYPSSSGNTIYF.

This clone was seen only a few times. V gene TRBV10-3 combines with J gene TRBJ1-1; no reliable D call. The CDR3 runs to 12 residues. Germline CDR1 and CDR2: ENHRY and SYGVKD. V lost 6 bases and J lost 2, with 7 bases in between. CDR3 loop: CAIRGINTEAFF. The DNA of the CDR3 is TGTGCCATCAGGGGGATCAACACTGAAGCTTTCTTT.

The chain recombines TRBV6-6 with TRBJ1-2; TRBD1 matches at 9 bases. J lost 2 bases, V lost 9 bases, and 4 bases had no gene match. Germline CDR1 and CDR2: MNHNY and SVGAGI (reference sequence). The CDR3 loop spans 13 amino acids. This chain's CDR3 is CASCDRGNYGYTF. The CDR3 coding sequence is TGTGCCAGTTGCGACAGGGGGAACTATGGCTACACCTTC.

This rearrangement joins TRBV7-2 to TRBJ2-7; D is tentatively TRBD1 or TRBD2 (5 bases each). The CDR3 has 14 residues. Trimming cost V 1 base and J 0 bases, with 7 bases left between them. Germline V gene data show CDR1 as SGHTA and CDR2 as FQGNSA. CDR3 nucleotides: TGTGCCAGCAGCTTAGGGGACCTCTCCTACGAGCAGTACTTC. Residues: CASSLGDLSYEQYF.

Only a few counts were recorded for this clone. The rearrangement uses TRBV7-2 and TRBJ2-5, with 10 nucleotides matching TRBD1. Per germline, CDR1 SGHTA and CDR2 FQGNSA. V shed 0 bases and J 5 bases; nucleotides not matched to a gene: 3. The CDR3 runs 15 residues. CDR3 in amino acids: CASSLAGQGGETQYF. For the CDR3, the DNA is TGTGCCAGCAGCTTAGCCGGACAGGGGGGGGAGACCCAGTACTTC.